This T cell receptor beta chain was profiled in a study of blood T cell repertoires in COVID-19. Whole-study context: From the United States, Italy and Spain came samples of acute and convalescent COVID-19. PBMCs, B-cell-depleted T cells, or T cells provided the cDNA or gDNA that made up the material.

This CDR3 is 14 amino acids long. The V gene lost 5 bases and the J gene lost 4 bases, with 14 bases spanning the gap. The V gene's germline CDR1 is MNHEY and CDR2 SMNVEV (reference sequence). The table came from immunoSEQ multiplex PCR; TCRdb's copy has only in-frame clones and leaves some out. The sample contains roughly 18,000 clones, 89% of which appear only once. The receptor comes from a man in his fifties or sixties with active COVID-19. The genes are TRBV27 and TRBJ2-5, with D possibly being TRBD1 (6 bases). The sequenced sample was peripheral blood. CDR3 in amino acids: CASSREQGLETQYF. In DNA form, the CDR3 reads TGTGCCAGCAGTCGAGAACAGGGTTTAGAGACCCAGTACTTC.